Listed here are 28 T cell receptor beta chains from one sample, sequenced in a study of cytomegalovirus exposure and HLA in healthy donors. Primers for the PCR totalled 60 Vbeta and 13 Jbeta. Profiled with immunoSEQ multiplex PCR; TCRdb holds only in-frame clones, not every one. The table records 150,000 or so clones, roughly 80% of them present only once. Sequenced sample: PBMCs. The source of these receptors is a woman under 30 in good health and CMV-seronegative.

The chain combines TRBV9 with TRBJ2-1; 10 bases line up with TRBD2. The CDR3 loop spans 15 amino acids. The germline V gene has CDR1 SGDLS and CDR2 YYNGEE. The V gene end was trimmed by 4 bases and the J gene end by 2 bases; junction bases not matched to a gene: 3. DNA for the CDR3: TGTGCCAGCAGCCTAAGCGGGAGGGCCTACAATGAGCAGTTCTTC. Translated, it gives CASSLSGRAYNEQFF.

This clone was observed once. V usage is TRBV6-5 and J usage is TRBJ2-1; D uncertain. The CDR3 consists of 13 residues. CDR1 and CDR2 (germline): MNHEY, SVGAGI. Trimming removed 4 bases from V and 5 bases from J, with 9 bases in between. The CDR3 region has the DNA TGTGCCAGCAGTTTCCGACTGGACAATGAGCAGTTCTTC. Its protein product is CASSFRLDNEQFF.

Only a few counts were recorded for this clone. J is TRBJ2-1 and V is TRBV11-2, with 8 nucleotides matching TRBD1. Trimming took 5 bases from V and 6 from J; bases not matched to a gene: 18. The germline CDR1 and CDR2 sequences are SGHAT and FQNNGV. The CDR3 spans 18 residues. The CDR3 reads CASSLRVGQGKITNEQFF. CDR3 sequence (DNA): TGTGCCAGCAGCCTAAGGGTCGGACAGGGCAAAATTACCAATGAGCAGTTCTTC. The variable domain in full, completed from reference TRBV11-2 and TRBJ2-1, reads EAGVAQSPRYKIIEKRQSVAFWCNPISGHATLYWYQQILGQGPKLLIQFQNNGVVDDSQLPKDRFSAERLKGVDSTLKIQPAKLEDSAVYLCASSLRVGQGKITNEQFFGPGTRLTVL.

The chain carries TRBV7-6 and TRBJ2-7, with TRBD2 as a possible D gene (6 bases). V lost 1 base to trimming and J lost 6 bases, with 19 bases between them. CDR1 and CDR2 from the germline V gene are SGHVS and FNYEAQ. This CDR3 region has 16 residues. This CDR3 reads CASSLVMAGPEGEQYF. CDR3 DNA sequence: TGTGCCAGCAGCTTAGTCATGGCAGGCCCGGAGGGCGAGCAGTACTTC. Looking up the rest from reference TRBV7-6 and TRBJ2-7 gives the full variable domain: GAGVSQSPRYKVTKRGQDVALRCDPISGHVSLYWYRQALGQGPEFLTYFNYEAQQDKSGLPNDRFSAERPEGSISTLTIQRTEQRDSAMYRCASSLVMAGPEGEQYFGPGTRLTVT.

The rearrangement links TRBV7-2 to TRBJ2-1; tentative D call: TRBD2 (6 bases). CDR3 length: 11 amino acids. Germline loops: CDR1 SGHTA, CDR2 FQGNSA. Trimming shortened V by 6 bases and J by 10 bases, and 10 bases separated the two germline ends. CDR3 sequence: CASRARGEQFF. The CDR3 DNA reads as TGTGCCAGCAGAGCCCGGGGGGAGCAGTTCTTC. The full variable domain, rest sourced from reference TRBV7-2 and TRBJ2-1, is GAGVSQSPSNKVTEKGKDVELRCDPISGHTALYWYRQSLGQGLEFLIYFQGNSAPDKSGLPSDRFSAERTGGSVSTLTIQRTQQEDSAVYLCASRARGEQFFGPGTRLTVL.

The genes are TRBV19 and TRBJ2-1; D possibly corresponds to TRBD1 (5 bases). The CDR3 consists of 15 residues. V was trimmed by 5 bases and J by 3 bases, leaving 14 bases between them. CDR1 and CDR2 (germline): LNHDA, SQIVND (reference sequence). The CDR3 reads CASSLQATGYNEQFF. The CDR3 DNA sequence: TGTGCCAGTAGTCTACAAGCCACAGGCTACAATGAGCAGTTCTTC.

V is TRBV4-2 and J is TRBJ2-2; D remains unclear. V dropped 1 base and J dropped 1 base, with 4 bases sitting between them. The CDR3 runs 14 residues. Germline CDR1 and CDR2: LGHNA and YNFKEQ. CDR3 DNA: TGTGCCAGCAGCCAAGTAGAGAACACCGGGGAGCTGTTTTTT. It specifies CASSQVENTGELFF.

The chain joins TRBV28 to TRBJ2-1; tentative D call: TRBD1 (7 bases). This CDR3 is built from 15 residues. The V and J ends lost 7 bases and 15 bases respectively, with 28 bases between them. CDR1 is MDHEN, CDR2 SYDVKM, per germline. CDR3 protein: CASTGLGGQRLLRFF. CDR3 sequence (DNA): TGTGCCAGCACGGGGCTCGGGGGACAGCGACTCTTGCGGTTCTTC.

CDR3 sequence reads: CASSLRQGRDTIYF. The CDR3 nucleotides read TGCGCCAGCAGCCTACGACAGGGTAGAGACACCATATATTTT. The chain links TRBV5-1 to TRBJ1-3, with 7 bases fitting TRBD1. This CDR3 has 14 amino acids. Germline V gene sequence: CDR1 SGHRS, CDR2 YFSETQ. J lost 8 bases, V lost 4 bases, and 9 bases had no gene match.

V is TRBV5-6 and J is TRBJ2-7; no definite D call. CDR1 SGHDT and CDR2 YYEEEE come from the germline V gene. The CDR3 runs to 15 residues. V lost 4 bases, J lost 2 bases, and 16 bases lay in between. CDR3 sequence (DNA): TGTGCCAGCAGCATATATCGGCCGGGTGCCTACGAGCAGTACTTC. Translating it yields CASSIYRPGAYEQYF.

This chain connects TRBV7-9 to TRBJ2-2, with D uncertain. The V gene lost 0 bases and the J gene lost 6 bases, with 5 bases spanning the gap. Germline CDR1 reads SEHNR; CDR2 reads FQNEAQ (reference sequence). This CDR3 has 13 amino acids. The chain's CDR3 is CASSLARAGELFF. CDR3 DNA sequence: TGTGCCAGCAGCTTAGCGCGAGCCGGGGAGCTGTTTTTT.

This clone was recorded only once. The chain combines TRBV18 with TRBJ2-7; a possible D gene is TRBD1 (9 bases). The germline gives CDR1 KGHSH, CDR2 LQKENI. Trimming cost V 1 base and J 6 bases, with 13 bases left between them. This CDR3 has 14 amino acids. The CDR3, as DNA: TGTGCCAGCTCACCACTAGCGGGACAGGGCGAGCAGTACTTC. This translates into CASSPLAGQGEQYF.

This clone was detected a few times. The chain joins TRBV5-6 to TRBJ2-7, with 8 nucleotides matching TRBD1. This CDR3 has 14 amino acids. V dropped 1 base and J dropped 2; count of bases not matched to a gene: 2. Germline V gene data show CDR1 as SGHDT and CDR2 as YYEEEE. CDR3 sequence (DNA): TGTGCCAGCAGCTTGATGGACAGGGCCTACGAGCAGTACTTC. Protein sequence: CASSLMDRAYEQYF.

The V gene is TRBV5-4, the J gene TRBJ2-7, with D hard to call. Trimming stripped 1 base from V and 7 bases from J, with 9 bases between. The CDR3 extends over 12 amino acids. The germline CDR1 and CDR2 sequences are SGHNT and YYREEE (reference sequence). The CDR3, as DNA: TGTGCCAGCAGCTTGAGCGTGTCAGAGCAGTACTTC. Translating it yields CASSLSVSEQYF. The full variable domain, completed using reference TRBV5-4 and TRBJ2-7, is ETGVTQSPTHLIKTRGQQVTLRCSSQSGHNTVSWYQQALGQGPQFIFQYYREEENGRGNFPPRFSGLQFPNYSSELNVNALELDDSALYLCASSLSVSEQYFGPGTRLTVT.

V gene TRBV19 combines with J gene TRBJ2-3; 10 positions match TRBD2. The CDR3 has 17 amino acids. Germline CDR1 reads LNHDA; CDR2 reads SQIVND (reference sequence). The trim removed 5 bases at V and 5 bases at J, leaving 13 bases unmatched. The CDR3 region is CASSPGGLAGAGDTQYF. The DNA for the CDR3 is TGTGCCAGTAGTCCCGGTGGTCTAGCGGGAGCCGGAGATACGCAGTATTTT.

The chain has TRBV6-6 and TRBJ1-2; TRBD1 aligns across 10 bases. Losses at the gene ends were 6 bases for V and 7 bases for J; bases not matched to a gene: 8. Germline CDR1 is MNHNY and CDR2 is SVGAGI (reference sequence). The CDR3 runs to 14 residues. CDR3 protein: CASRPGGTGAGYTF. As DNA, the CDR3 is TGTGCCAGCAGGCCCGGCGGGACAGGGGCTGGCTACACCTTC.

The rearrangement links TRBV4-2 to TRBJ2-7; possible D gene TRBD1, 5 bases. CDR3 size: 14 residues. CDR1 and CDR2 (germline): LGHNA, YNFKEQ. The V end lost 4 bases, the J end lost 1 base, and 11 bases lay between the germline ends. The CDR3 region has the DNA TGTGCCAGCAGCCTCCCTGACAGATCCTACGAGCAGTACTTC. Its protein is CASSLPDRSYEQYF.

The chain uses TRBV7-6 and TRBJ1-6; TRBD1 is a possible D gene (6 bases). The germline V gene encodes CDR1 SGHVS and CDR2 FNYEAQ. V lost 1 base to trimming and J lost 7 bases, with 11 bases between them. CDR3 length: 15 residues. The CDR3 spells CASSLVADSNSPLHF. The CDR3 nucleotides are TGTGCCAGCAGCTTAGTCGCGGACAGCAATTCACCCCTCCACTTT.

The V and J genes are TRBV13 and TRBJ2-7, with D possibly matching TRBD1 (6 bases). Trimming stripped 3 bases from V and 4 bases from J, with 13 bases between. The CDR3 loop spans 14 amino acids. CDR1 PRHDT and CDR2 FYEKMQ come from the germline V gene (reference sequence). The CDR3, as DNA: TGTGCCAGCAGCTTGCAGGACAGACGGTACGAGCAGTACTTC. Its protein is CASSLQDRRYEQYF. Using reference TRBV13 and TRBJ2-7 for the parts outside the CDR3, the full variable domain is AAGVIQSPRHLIKEKRETATLKCYPIPRHDTVYWYQQGPGQDPQFLISFYEKMQSDKGSIPDRFSAQQFSDYHSELNMSSLELGDSALYFCASSLQDRRYEQYFGPGTRLTVT.

The V gene is TRBV28, the J gene TRBJ2-3; the match to TRBD2 covers 11 bases. Germline V CDR1 and CDR2: MDHEN, SYDVKM. CDR3 size: 17 residues. Trimming removed 6 bases from V and 4 bases from J; junction bases left unmatched: 12. The CDR3 region has the DNA TGTGCCAGCAGCTCTATAGCGGGAGGGCTGGGGGCAGATACGCAGTATTTT. It specifies CASSSIAGGLGADTQYF.

This clone was seen a few times. The V call is TRBV19, the J call TRBJ2-7; D may be TRBD1 (6 bases). Trimming removed 0 bases at V and 3 bases at J, with 12 bases between. This CDR3 spans 15 amino acids. Germline V gene sequence: CDR1 LNHDA, CDR2 SQIVND (reference sequence). The CDR3: CASSIEQGSVYEQYF. Here the CDR3 DNA reads TGTGCCAGTAGTATAGAGCAGGGGTCGGTCTACGAGCAGTACTTC.

The chain couples TRBV28 to TRBJ2-1, with no clear D. Germline assignment: CDR1 MDHEN and CDR2 SYDVKM. This CDR3 region has 14 residues. V lost 3 bases and J lost 4, with 10 bases in between. CDR3 residues: CASSFSLRYNEQFF. In DNA form, the CDR3 reads TGTGCCAGCAGTTTCTCTTTGCGGTACAATGAGCAGTTCTTC.

This clone showed up just once. The chain recombines TRBV5-5 with TRBJ1-4; D gene uncertain. Trimming left V 4 bases short and J 7 bases short, with 14 bases between. CDR1 and CDR2 from the germline V gene are SGHKS and YYEKEE (reference sequence). This CDR3 contains 14 residues. Here the CDR3 DNA reads TGTGCCAGCAGCGCACTGGGCGTGGGTGAAAAACTGTTTTTT. Translated, it gives CASSALGVGEKLFF.

V is TRBV19 and J is TRBJ2-1; 11 bases agree with TRBD2. Germline V CDR1 and CDR2: LNHDA, SQIVND (reference sequence). J was trimmed by 3 bases and V by 3 bases; bases with no gene match: 10. This CDR3 is 18 amino acids long. The CDR3 spells CASSMATSGASYYNEQFF. Written as DNA, the CDR3 is TGTGCCAGTAGTATGGCGACTAGCGGGGCCTCTTACTACAATGAGCAGTTCTTC.

This clone showed up just once. One junction end disagrees with the germline gene, perhaps due to a read error. The chain employs TRBV5-6 and TRBJ2-7; no firm D call. The CDR3 covers 11 residues. The V gene's germline CDR1 is SGHDT and CDR2 YYEEEE. CDR3 in amino acids: CASSRGTGGHF. The CDR3 nucleotides read TGTGCCAGCAGCCGAGGAACCGGCGGTCACTTC.

The V call is TRBV9, the J call TRBJ1-2, with D possibly matching TRBD1 (6 bases). CDR1 and CDR2 from the germline V gene are SGDLS and YYNGEE. Trimming stripped 0 bases from V and 4 bases from J, with 13 bases between. The CDR3 extends over 15 amino acids. CDR3 DNA sequence: TGTGCCAGCAGCGTAGACCCGACAGGAATCTATGGCTACACCTTC. Protein product: CASSVDPTGIYGYTF.

This clone was recorded a few times. The chain couples TRBV6-1 to TRBJ2-5; no reliable D call. The CDR3 length is 14 residues. Germline CDR1 MNHNS, CDR2 SASEGT. V lost 5 bases and J 3 bases, leaving 13 bases between the germline ends. The CDR3 reads CASSPLTQEETQYF. The CDR3 DNA reads TGTGCCAGCAGTCCCCTAACTCAGGAAGAGACCCAGTACTTC.

This clone was seen a few times. This sequence joins TRBV5-1 and TRBJ1-5; D uncertain. This CDR3 has 19 amino acids. Germline V CDR1 and CDR2: SGHRS, YFSETQ. V lost 9 bases, J lost 0 bases, and 28 bases lay in between. This chain's CDR3 is CANTPPRGSPSYSNQPQHF. Written as DNA, the CDR3 is TGCGCCAATACCCCCCCTCGCGGCAGTCCTTCGTATAGCAATCAGCCCCAGCATTTT.